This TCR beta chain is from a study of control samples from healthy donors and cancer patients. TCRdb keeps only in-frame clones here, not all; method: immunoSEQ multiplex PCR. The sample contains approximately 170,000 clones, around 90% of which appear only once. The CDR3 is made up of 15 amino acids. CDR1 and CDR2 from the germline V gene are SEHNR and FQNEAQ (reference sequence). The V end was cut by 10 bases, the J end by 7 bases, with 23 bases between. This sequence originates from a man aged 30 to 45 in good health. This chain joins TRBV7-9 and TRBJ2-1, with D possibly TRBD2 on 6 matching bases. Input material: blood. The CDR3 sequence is CATAGAGRPGNEQFF. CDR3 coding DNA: TGTGCCACCGCTGGGGCGGGACGGCCAGGGAATGAGCAGTTCTTC.